A single sample gave rise to the 20 T cell receptor beta chains below, sequenced in a study of T cells in Graves' hyperthyroidism and ophthalmopathy. RNA transcripts were the template for amplifying TCR beta CDR3 regions. A set of HTBI primers served as the primers for a first-round RT-PCR of the TCR CDR3. TCRdb processed the multiplex PCR reads anew with MiXCR; each CDR3 protein has one entry. The data show under 200,000 distinct CDR3 sequences, about a tenth seen once. The sample was blood. Receptor source: a woman in her late teens or twenties with Graves' hyperthyroidism that later progressed to Graves' ophthalmopathy.

In its sample, this clonotype was seen many times. This chain links TRBV7-8 with TRBJ1-1; tentative D call: TRBD1 (6 bases). V shed 2 bases and J shed 0 bases, with 10 bases lying between them. Germline assignment: CDR1 SGHVS and CDR2 FQNEAQ. This CDR3 has 15 amino acids. The chain's CDR3 is CASSLFRTVNTEAFF. The CDR3 DNA reads as TGTGCCAGCAGCTTATTTAGGACAGTGAACACTGAAGCTTTCTTT.

This clonotype showed up many times. The chain uses TRBV11-2 and TRBJ2-7, with 7 bases matching TRBD1. In germline, CDR1 is SGHAT, CDR2 FQNNGV. With V trimmed by 3 bases and J by 2 bases, 4 bases remained unmatched. This CDR3 has 14 amino acids. CDR3 coding DNA: TGTGCCAGCAGCTTGGTCAGGGGGACCTACGAGCAGTACTTC. Its translation: CASSLVRGTYEQYF.

The V and J genes are TRBV9 and TRBJ2-7, with D possibly being TRBD2 (7 bases). V dropped 4 bases and J dropped 3 bases, with 14 bases sitting between them. This CDR3 is 14 amino acids long. The germline gives CDR1 SGDLS, CDR2 YYNGEE. The CDR3 sequence is CASSPGGVGYEQYF. The CDR3 DNA follows: TGTGCCAGCAGCCCGGGGGGCGTAGGCTACGAGCAGTACTTC.

The V and J genes are TRBV9 and TRBJ1-3; D is ambiguous. Germline V lookup: CDR1 SGDLS, CDR2 YYNGEE. V was trimmed by 2 bases and J by 0 bases, leaving 9 bases between them. The CDR3 spans 15 residues. The CDR3 bases are TGTGCCAGCAGCGTGGCAGTTTCCTCTGGAAACACCATATATTTT. It specifies CASSVAVSSGNTIYF.

Comment on this clonotype: A read error is possible here, since a much larger clone lies one base away. The J gene is TRBJ2-3, the V gene TRBV6-1; TRBD1 matches 9 bases. The CDR3 runs to 16 residues. Germline loops: CDR1 MNHNS, CDR2 SASEGT. This CDR3 is CVSSDTRTGATDTQYF. The CDR3 coding sequence is TGTGTCAGCAGTGACACAAGGACAGGGGCCACAGATACGCAGTATTTT.

This clonotype occurred many times. The chain carries TRBV28 and TRBJ1-1; D is perhaps TRBD1 (6 bases). This CDR3 has 16 amino acids. V lost 9 bases, J lost 0 bases, and 20 bases lay in between. The germline gives CDR1 MDHEN, CDR2 SYDVKM. The DNA for the CDR3 is TGTGCCAGTCGCCGCGACAGGCGGAAGGTGAACACTGAAGCTTTCTTT. Protein: CASRRDRRKVNTEAFF. Full variable domain (outside the CDR3, taken from reference TRBV28 and TRBJ1-1): DVKVTQSSRYLVKRTGEKVFLECVQDMDHENMFWYRQDPGLGLRLIYFSYDVKMKEKGDIPEGYSVSREKKERFSLILESASTNQTSMYLCASRRDRRKVNTEAFFGQGTRLTVV.

There are a few counts of this clonotype. The chain combines TRBV6-1 with TRBJ1-2; tentatively, D is TRBD1 (6 bases). The CDR3 has 14 residues. Between the trimmed V and J ends, which lost 2 bases and 8 bases, there was a span of 15 bases. Germline CDR1 MNHNS, CDR2 SASEGT. The CDR3 protein is CASSERAGVGGYTF. CDR3 DNA sequence: TGTGCCAGCAGTGAAAGGGCAGGGGTCGGCGGCTACACCTTC.

This clonotype was observed many times. The rearrangement uses TRBV11-1 and TRBJ2-5; 7 positions agree with TRBD1. The CDR3 consists of 13 residues. J was trimmed by 5 bases and V by 5 bases; bases with no gene match: 5. Looked up from germline, CDR1 is SGHAT and CDR2 is FQDESV (reference sequence). In nucleotides, the CDR3 is TGTGCCAGCAGCGCAGGGGGAGTTGAGACCCAGTACTTC. It specifies CASSAGGVETQYF.

This clonotype was recorded at least ten times. The chain couples TRBV15 to TRBJ2-1, with TRBD2 matching over 8 bases. Germline V gives CDR1 LNHNV, CDR2 YYDKDF (reference sequence). Germline trimming cut 0 bases from V and 0 bases from J; bases unmatched to any gene: 4. The CDR3 spans 17 residues. The CDR3 DNA sequence: TGTGCCACCAGCAGAGATCGAAGCGGGAGCTCCTACAATGAGCAGTTCTTC. Protein sequence: CATSRDRSGSSYNEQFF.

This clonotype appeared many times. The rearrangement links TRBV6-1 to TRBJ2-7; either TRBD1 or TRBD2 may supply D (5 bases each). V lost 7 bases and J lost 4, with 17 bases in between. Germline loops: CDR1 MNHNS, CDR2 SASEGT. The CDR3 spans 14 residues. The CDR3 protein is CASTPGTREYEQYF. In DNA, the CDR3 is TGTGCCAGCACCCCCGGGACCCGCGAGTACGAGCAGTACTTC.

This clonotype was recorded many times. The chain has TRBV28 and TRBJ2-7; TRBD1 is a possible D gene (6 bases). CDR1 MDHEN and CDR2 SYDVKM come from the germline V gene. The CDR3 spans 15 residues. Trimming shortened V by 7 bases and J by 0 bases, and 16 bases separated the two germline ends. CDR3 bases: TGTGCCAGCAATTGGGGGATGGACAGCTCCTACGAGCAGTACTTC. The encoded protein is CASNWGMDSSYEQYF.

This clonotype was picked up many times. CDR3 nucleotides: TGTGCCAGCAGTCCCGACTACAATGAGCAGTTCTTC. It translates to CASSPDYNEQFF. The chain employs TRBV28 and TRBJ2-1; no definite D call. V dropped 5 bases and J dropped 3 bases, with 5 bases sitting between them. The germline CDR1 and CDR2 sequences are MDHEN and SYDVKM. The CDR3 is 12 amino acids.

This clonotype came up many times. This chain joins TRBV20-1 and TRBJ2-7, with 7 bases that match TRBD2. V dropped 3 bases and J dropped 4; count of bases not matched to a gene: 3. Germline-derived CDR1 and CDR2 are DFQATT and SNEGSKA (reference sequence). The CDR3 extends over 12 amino acids. The CDR3, as DNA: TGCAGTGCTAGGGATAGCGGGTACGAGCAGTACTTC. This codes for CSARDSGYEQYF.

About this clonotype: A much bigger clone sits one base away, suggesting this may be a read error. This rearrangement joins TRBV11-2 to TRBJ2-7; TRBD2 agrees at 7 bases. The germline gives CDR1 SGHAT, CDR2 FQNNGV. The CDR3 has 16 residues. With V trimmed by 1 base and J by 5 bases, 11 bases remained unmatched. The CDR3: CASSLGSTRGSNEQYF. Here the CDR3 DNA reads TGTGCCAGCAGCTTAGGGTCCACTCGCGGGAGCAACGAGCAGTACTTC.

This clonotype appeared many times. The chain carries TRBV11-2 and TRBJ2-7; no reliable D call. CDR3 length: 15 residues. Trimming stripped 1 base from V and 0 bases from J, with 10 bases between. Germline loops: CDR1 SGHAT, CDR2 FQNNGV. The CDR3 loop is CASSLGGSPSYEQYF. CDR3 in DNA: TGTGCCAGCAGCTTAGGCGGCTCACCCTCCTACGAGCAGTACTTC.

This clonotype occurred many times. The chain combines TRBV6-1 with TRBJ2-3; no firm D call. Per germline, CDR1 MNHNS and CDR2 SASEGT. Between the trimmed V and J ends, which lost 2 bases and 8 bases, there was a span of 8 bases. The CDR3 runs to 12 residues. In DNA, the CDR3 is TGTGCCAGCAGTGAATCAAAGGGTACGCAGTATTTT. Residues: CASSESKGTQYF.

This clonotype has a handful of counts. A much larger clone sits a single nucleotide away, making a read error possible. The conserved phenylalanine or tryptophan is not found at the CDR3 terminus, so this likely reflects a read error. V usage is TRBV20-1 and J usage is TRBJ2-3, with 9 nucleotides matching TRBD2. Germline trimming cut 0 bases from V and 3 bases from J; bases unmatched to any gene: 7. This CDR3 comprises 16 residues. In germline, CDR1 is DFQATT, CDR2 SNEGSKA (reference sequence). The CDR3 sequence is CSARDRQRGVTDTQYL. CDR3 bases: TGCAGTGCTAGAGATCGACAGCGGGGGGTTACAGATACGCAGTATCTT.

This clonotype was seen ten or more times. This chain uses TRBV19 with TRBJ2-7, with 7 bases aligning to TRBD2. Germline CDR1 reads LNHDA; CDR2 reads SQIVND (reference sequence). V trimming: 2 bases; J trimming: 2 bases; junction bases outside the gene matches: 15. The CDR3 covers 18 residues. In nucleotides, the CDR3 is TGTGCCAGTAGTATAACGGCGGGAGCTGGAGGGAGGGCCTACGAGCAGTACTTC. This encodes CASSITAGAGGRAYEQYF.

This chain uses TRBV15 with TRBJ2-5; the match to TRBD1 covers 7 bases. The CDR3 consists of 15 residues. The V gene end was trimmed by 5 bases and the J gene end by 4 bases; junction bases not matched to a gene: 10. Germline CDR1 is LNHNV and CDR2 is YYDKDF (reference sequence). CDR3 nucleotides: TGTGCCACCAGCCCCAGTAAGCCAGGGGGAGAGACCCAGTACTTC. It codes for CATSPSKPGGETQYF. Using reference TRBV15 and TRBJ2-5 for the parts outside the CDR3, the full variable domain is DAMVIQNPRYQVTQFGKPVTLSCSQTLNHNVMYWYQQKSSQAPKLLFHYYDKDFNNEADTPDNFQSRRPNTSFCFLDIRSPGLGDTAMYLCATSPSKPGGETQYFGPGTRLLVL.

This clonotype was counted ten times or more. The gene calls are TRBV27 and TRBJ1-2; 7 nucleotides line up with TRBD1. This CDR3 comprises 22 residues. Trimming removed 4 bases from V and 0 bases from J; junction bases left unmatched: 26. Germline CDR1 reads MNHEY; CDR2 reads SMNVEV (reference sequence). CDR3 sequence: CASSSLGQVGPSKRRPNYGYTF. CDR3 DNA sequence: TGTGCCAGCAGTTCCCTAGGACAGGTGGGCCCCTCCAAACGCCGACCTAACTATGGCTACACCTTC.